The clone carrying this T cell receptor beta chain was observed a handful of times. This record comes from a study of blood T cell repertoires in COVID-19. Overall study: Sources were T cells, B-cell-depleted T cells, or PBMCs; the material itself was cDNA or gDNA.

Per the germline V gene, CDR1 is MGHRA and CDR2 is YSYEKL. V was pared by 1 base and J by 4 bases, with 9 bases of the junction left unmatched. CDR3 length: 17 amino acids. Original data processing: Cell counts per sample came from amplifying reference gene primers. The protocol was immunoSEQ multiplex PCR, while the TCRdb copy is restricted to in-frame clones and leaves out a portion. V, J and clone size are those of that table, while D and trimming were read from the DNA. The sample shows over 250,000 clones, approximately 90% of them seen only once. Assignments of participants to cohorts depended upon their own reported clinical history. All recovered Cohort 3 donors got two negative PCRs, got clearance, or saw symptom resolution.

The receptor was derived from a woman younger than 35 who had recovered from COVID-19. Sequencing was done on a sample of PBMCs or T cells enriched from blood (not recorded which). The chain uses TRBV4-1 and TRBJ1-4; 7 nucleotides match TRBD1. DNA for the CDR3: TGCGCCAGCAGCCAAGGGAGGGGGCACAGCTTTAATGAAAAACTGTTTTTT. This encodes CASSQGRGHSFNEKLFF.